The text below deals with one T cell receptor beta chain. Its antigen is as yet unknown. The sample originates from a study of OX40 agonist ivuxolimab in advanced cancers. Whole-study context: Around 40% of patients had received prior checkpoint inhibitor therapy. A partial response was reached by three patients: one with hepatocellular carcinoma and two with cutaneous melanoma. Study-wide results and limits: Circulating CD4+ and CD8+ T cells showed clonal expansion by week 6 at 0.1 to 3.0 mg/kg.

The germline V and J ends were trimmed by 4 bases and 1 base, with 20 bases remaining between them. The CDR3 contains 17 residues. Germline values: CDR1 SGHRS, CDR2 YFSETQ. Peripheral blood came from all dose cohorts at three timepoints. Sequencing used immunoSEQ multiplex PCR; TCRdb keeps in-frame clones, though not all of them. The sample comprises tens of thousands of clones, over 75% of which are singletons, and roughly 0.69% rests with the top ten. V usage is TRBV5-1 and J usage is TRBJ1-2, with a possible D match to TRBD1 (6 bases). This sample comprised CD4+ or CD8+ T cells sorted from blood, obtained in a trial of the OX40 agonist ivuxolimab. The receptor's source is an adult with an advanced solid tumor such as melanoma, head and neck, liver or kidney cancer. The CDR3 DNA sequence: TGCGCCAGCAGCCGCGGACAGCCTCAAAAATATAACTATGGCTACACCTTC. Protein product: CASSRGQPQKYNYGYTF.